This T cell receptor (beta chain) was documented in a study of shared clonotypes between healthy human individuals. General study points: About 5% of naive CD4 clonotypes were shared across several donors.

Donors had no recently reported acute infections or vaccinations and were HIV-negative. Germline V gene data show CDR1 as MDHEN and CDR2 as SYDVKM. V lost 3 bases and J lost 6; bases outside the gene matches: 10. The CDR3 is made up of 16 amino acids. Of note for this clone: Its cognate antigen is unknown.

Generated by immunoSEQ multiplex PCR, the TCRdb table keeps only in-frame clones and is missing some. The table shows some 2,000,000 clones, with 90% to 97% occurring only once. V and J are TRBV28 and TRBJ2-3; the match to TRBD2 covers 9 bases. The source is a man between 18 and 29 years old in good health. Sequencing was performed on naive CD4+ T cells sorted from blood. The subset was: CD45RA+ positively selected. In DNA form, the CDR3 reads TGTGCCAGCAGTTTCCCCGGGGCGGGGGGGCAGGATACGCAGTATTTT. This gives the protein CASSFPGAGGQDTQYF.